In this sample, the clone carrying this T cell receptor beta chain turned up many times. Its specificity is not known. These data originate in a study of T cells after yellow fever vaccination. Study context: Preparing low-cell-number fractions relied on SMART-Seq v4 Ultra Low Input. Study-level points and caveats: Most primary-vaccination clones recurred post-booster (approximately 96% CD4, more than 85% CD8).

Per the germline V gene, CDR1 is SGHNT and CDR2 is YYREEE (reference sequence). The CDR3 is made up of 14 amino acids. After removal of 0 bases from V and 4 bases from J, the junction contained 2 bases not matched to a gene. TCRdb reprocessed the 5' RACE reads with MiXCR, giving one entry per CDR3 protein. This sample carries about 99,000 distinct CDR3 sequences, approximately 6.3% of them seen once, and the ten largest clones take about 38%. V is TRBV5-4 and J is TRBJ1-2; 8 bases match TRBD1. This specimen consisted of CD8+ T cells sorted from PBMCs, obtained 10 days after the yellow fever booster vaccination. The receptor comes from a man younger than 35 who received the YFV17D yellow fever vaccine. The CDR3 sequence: CASSLGQGSYGYTF. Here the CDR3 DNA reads TGTGCCAGCAGCTTGGGACAGGGGAGCTATGGCTACACCTTC. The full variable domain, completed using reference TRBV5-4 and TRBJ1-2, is ETGVTQSPTHLIKTRGQQVTLRCSSQSGHNTVSWYQQALGQGPQFIFQYYREEENGRGNFPPRFSGLQFPNYSSELNVNALELDDSALYLCASSLGQGSYGYTFGSGTRLTVV.